This T cell receptor beta chain is drawn from a study of blood T cell repertoires in COVID-19. For the study at large: The United States, Italy and Spain provided the acute and convalescent COVID-19 samples.

Sequencing was performed with immunoSEQ multiplex PCR; in TCRdb, only in-frame clones are kept and a portion is missing. The data show hundreds of thousands of clones, with 80% to 90% seen just once and 7.5% held by the top ten. The CDR3 is 15 amino acids. The V gene's germline CDR1 is SGHKS and CDR2 YYEKEE (reference sequence). V was trimmed by 4 bases and J by 2 bases, leaving 15 bases between them. Seattle's cohort entered during active infection and was followed longitudinally. This TCR derives from an elderly woman with COVID-19, enrolled during active disease. Sequenced: peripheral blood. V gene TRBV5-5 combines with J gene TRBJ1-1, with D maybe TRBD1 (6 bases). In nucleotides, the CDR3 is TGTGCCAGCAGCCTGGGAGGGACACCCAACACTGAAGCTTTCTTT. Its translation is CASSLGGTPNTEAFF.